Shown below are 4 T cell receptor beta chains from a single sample sequenced in a study of T cell repertoires in cytomegalovirus infection. TCRdb reanalysed the reads using MiXCR and keeps one entry per CDR3 protein. Of approximately 180,000 distinct CDR3 sequences in the sample, 8% to 10% were seen once. Sequencing was carried out using PBMCs. Receptors were obtained from a human donor in good health (CMV status not recorded). Some clones in this sample may be carry-over from other donors' samples.

This clonotype was counted at least ten times. The J gene is TRBJ2-3, the V gene TRBV20-1; 9 nucleotides line up with TRBD1. CDR3 length: 14 residues. The J segment lost 3 bases and the V segment lost 6 bases, leaving 7 bases of the junction unmatched. Germline loops: CDR1 DFQATT, CDR2 SNEGSKA (reference sequence). In DNA form, the CDR3 reads TGCAGTGCGCGGACAGGGGCGAGAACAGATACGCAGTATTTT. Amino acids: CSARTGARTDTQYF.

This rearrangement joins TRBV12-3 or TRBV12-4 to TRBJ1-2; no clear D. The ends were cut back, 5 bases at V and 4 bases at J, with 20 bases in the middle. The CDR3 extends over 16 amino acids. In DNA, the CDR3 is TGTGCCAGCAGTGGTTGGCCGACGACCGTATCCTATGGCTACACCTTC. Translating it yields CASSGWPTTVSYGYTF.

This clonotype was observed many times. This chain connects TRBV7-3 to TRBJ2-7; tentatively, D is TRBD2 (6 bases). Germline CDR1 SGHTA, CDR2 FQGTGA. V was trimmed by 5 bases and J by 4 bases, leaving 18 bases between them. This CDR3 contains 15 residues. The CDR3 DNA reads TGTGCCAGCAGCAACTCGGGACTCGGGGTGTACGAGCAGTACTTC. This gives the protein CASSNSGLGVYEQYF. Complete variable domain (other parts from reference TRBV7-3 and TRBJ2-7): GAGVSQTPSNKVTEKGKYVELRCDPISGHTALYWYRQSLGQGPEFLIYFQGTGAADDSGLPNDRFFAVRPEGSVSTLKIQRTERGDSAVYLCASSNSGLGVYEQYFGPGTRLTVT.

The V and J genes are TRBV6-1 and TRBJ2-2; 8 bases agree with TRBD1. Germline CDR1 MNHNS, CDR2 SASEGT. The CDR3 is 13 residues long. Losses at the gene ends were 5 bases for V and 6 bases for J; bases not matched to a gene: 2. DNA of the CDR3: TGTGCCAGCAGTCAGGGGGCGGCCGGGGAGCTGTTTTTT. This translates into CASSQGAAGELFF.